Listed below are T cell receptor beta chains from one sample, sequenced in a study of cytomegalovirus exposure and HLA in healthy donors. The repertoire was sequenced with immunoSEQ multiplex PCR; TCRdb's copy has only in-frame clones and lacks some. The sample includes some 130,000 clones, approximately 80% of them seen just once. The sample was PBMCs. The origin of the receptors is a human donor in good health. The CDR3 runs from the conserved cysteine through the conserved F or W.

V	length	J	CDR3
TRBV6-5	13	TRBJ2-3	CASRRTSGDTQYF
TRBV9	13	TRBJ2-7	CASSFLTSSEQYF
TRBV6-1	16	TRBJ1-2	CASSEARLTGFYGYTF
TRBV5-1	15	TRBJ1-5	CASSLGGESNQPQHF
TRBV6-1	12	TRBJ1-5	CASSDNGQPQHF
TRBV6-1	12	TRBJ2-3	CANRGDGGTQYF
TRBV7-9	13	.	CASSLVSAYEQYF
TRBV7-8	12	TRBJ2-2	CASSLITGELFF
TRBV9	17	TRBJ2-1	CASSRGRGNHPYNEQFF
TRBV27	13	TRBJ1-2	CASSLARNSGYTF
TRBV11-2	14	TRBJ1-6	CASSFWEDNSPLHF
TRBV9	15	.	CASSSGQTLSYEQYF
TRBV11-2	14	TRBJ2-7	CASSPGTLSYEQYF
TRBV7-9	16	TRBJ2-3	CASSPLQGAGTDTQYF
TRBV19	16	TRBJ1-1	CASSIGYRVANTEAFF